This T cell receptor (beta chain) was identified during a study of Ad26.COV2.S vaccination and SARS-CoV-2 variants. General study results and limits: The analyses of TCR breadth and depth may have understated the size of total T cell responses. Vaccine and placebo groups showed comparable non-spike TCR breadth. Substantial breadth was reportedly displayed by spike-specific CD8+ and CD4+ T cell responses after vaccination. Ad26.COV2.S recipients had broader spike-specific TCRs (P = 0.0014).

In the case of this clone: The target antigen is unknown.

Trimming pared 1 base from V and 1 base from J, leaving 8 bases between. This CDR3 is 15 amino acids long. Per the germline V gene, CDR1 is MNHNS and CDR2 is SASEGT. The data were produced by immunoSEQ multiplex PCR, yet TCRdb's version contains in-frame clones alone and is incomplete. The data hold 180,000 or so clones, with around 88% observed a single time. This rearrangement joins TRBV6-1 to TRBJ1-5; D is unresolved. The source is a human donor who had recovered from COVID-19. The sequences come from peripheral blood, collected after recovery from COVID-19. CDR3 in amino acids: CASSEVFGSNQPQHF. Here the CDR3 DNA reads TGTGCCAGCAGTGAAGTTTTTGGGAGCAATCAGCCCCAGCATTTT.